The clone carrying this T cell receptor beta chain was found once. A read error may account for a junction end that differs from germline. These data are taken from a study of blood T cell repertoires in COVID-19. Study information: COVID-19 samples, acute and convalescent, were from the United States, Italy and Spain. The cDNA or gDNA used as material had been derived from T cells, B-cell-depleted T cells, or PBMCs.

Per the authors' pipeline: Amplification with reference gene primers provided the estimates of nucleated cell counts. Measured with immunoSEQ multiplex PCR; TCRdb has only the in-frame clones, and not every one. That table supplies the V and J calls and clone size; D and trimming were determined from the DNA. This sample yields around 250,000 clones, of which around 82% are seen a single time; roughly 3.1% belongs to the top ten. Germline values: CDR1 MNHEY, CDR2 SMNVEV (reference sequence). This CDR3 is built from 13 residues. The clonotype originates from a woman aged 18-29 years with acute or convalescent COVID-19. V and J are TRBV27 and TRBJ2-1; possible D gene TRBD2, 5 bases. The source material was peripheral blood. CDR3 nucleotides: TGTGCCGGCAGTTTCGGACTCGGCAATGAGCAGTTCTTC. As protein: CAGSFGLGNEQFF.